These 20 T cell receptor beta chains came from one sample sequenced in a study of shared clonotypes between healthy human individuals. The data were produced by immunoSEQ multiplex PCR, yet TCRdb's version contains in-frame clones alone and is incomplete. The sample includes 2 million to 2.5 million clones, over 90% seen only once; the top ten take 0.39%. Source material: naive CD4+ T cells from PBMCs. Subset defined: CD45RA+ positively selected. Receptor source: a young man in good health. Some clones in this sample may be carry-over from other donors' samples.

The rearrangement joins TRBV7-9 to TRBJ2-1; D is unresolved. The CDR3 extends over 13 amino acids. Germline-derived CDR1 and CDR2 are SEHNR and FQNEAQ (reference sequence). The V end lost 3 bases, the J end lost 8 bases, and 11 bases lay between the germline ends. The CDR3 region is CASSFSQGDEQFF. For the CDR3, the DNA is TGTGCCAGCAGCTTCAGCCAAGGAGATGAGCAGTTCTTC.

The chain uses TRBV28 and TRBJ1-2; D perhaps matches TRBD1 (5 bases). Trimming took 0 bases from V and 8 from J, leaving 13 bases between them. The CDR3 is made up of 14 amino acids. Germline CDR1 reads MDHEN; CDR2 reads SYDVKM. CDR3 loop: CASSLWGRENGYTF. CDR3 in DNA: TGTGCCAGCAGTTTATGGGGCAGGGAAAACGGCTACACCTTC.

The rearrangement uses TRBV6-1 and TRBJ2-7; 8 nucleotides line up with TRBD1. This CDR3 has 14 amino acids. Looked up from germline, CDR1 is MNHNS and CDR2 is SASEGT. V lost 3 bases and J lost 3; bases outside the gene matches: 4. This CDR3 reads CASSEGQAVYEQYF. CDR3 nucleotides: TGTGCCAGCAGTGAGGGACAGGCAGTCTACGAGCAGTACTTC.

The chain recombines TRBV7-8 with TRBJ2-3, with D possibly matching TRBD2 (6 bases). Trimming pared 0 bases from V and 1 base from J, leaving 11 bases between. The CDR3 length is 16 residues. Germline V gene lookup returns CDR1 SGHVS and CDR2 FQNEAQ. The DNA of the CDR3 is TGTGCCAGCAGCTTAGCGGGGGGTGTGGGCACAGATACGCAGTATTTT. Its translation is CASSLAGGVGTDTQYF.

For this clone: Distinct nucleotide sequences in the sample also encode this CDR3. The V and J genes are TRBV28 and TRBJ2-1; D is tentatively TRBD1 or TRBD2 (7 bases each). There are 14 residues in the CDR3. V was cut by 6 bases and J by 8 bases, with 17 bases left in between. CDR1 is MDHEN, CDR2 SYDVKM, per germline. The CDR3, as DNA: TGTGCCAGCAGCCTGGGGGCAGGGGGGGATGAGCAGTTCTTC. Its protein is CASSLGAGGDEQFF.

This chain connects TRBV5-1 to TRBJ2-2; 14 positions agree with TRBD2. CDR3 length equals 17 residues. Per the germline V gene, CDR1 is SGHRS and CDR2 is YFSETQ. Trimming cost V 3 bases and J 6 bases; bases outside gene matches: 7. The DNA of the CDR3 is TGCGCCAGCAGCTCGGGACTAGCGGGAGTTTATCCCGGGGAGCTGTTTTTT. Translation: CASSSGLAGVYPGELFF.

This chain links TRBV6-5 with TRBJ1-1, with D perhaps TRBD1 (5 bases). V lost 7 bases and J 3 bases, leaving 18 bases between the germline ends. Germline V gene sequence: CDR1 MNHEY, CDR2 SVGAGI. The CDR3 loop spans 15 amino acids. The CDR3 nucleotides read TGTGCCAGCACTTTAGGACCTCAGGGCGACACTGAAGCTTTCTTT. It codes for CASTLGPQGDTEAFF.

The chain recombines TRBV7-2 with TRBJ1-5; D is ambiguous. The CDR3 spans 16 residues. The V and J ends lost 1 base and 1 base respectively, with 11 bases between them. Germline CDR1 SGHTA, CDR2 FQGNSA. This CDR3 is CASSLVLTQSNQPQHF. The CDR3 DNA sequence: TGTGCCAGCAGCTTAGTCTTGACACAGAGCAATCAGCCCCAGCATTTT. The full variable domain, completed using reference TRBV7-2 and TRBJ1-5, is GAGVSQSPSNKVTEKGKDVELRCDPISGHTALYWYRQSLGQGLEFLIYFQGNSAPDKSGLPSDRFSAERTGGSVSTLTIQRTQQEDSAVYLCASSLVLTQSNQPQHFGDGTRLSIL.

This CDR3 reads CASRTSGQPYNEQFF. Here the CDR3 DNA reads TGTGCCAGCAGGACTAGCGGGCAACCCTACAATGAGCAGTTCTTC. This rearrangement joins TRBV7-3 to TRBJ2-1; TRBD2 matches at 10 bases. The germline V gene has CDR1 SGHTA and CDR2 FQGTGA. With 6 bases clipped from V and 2 bases from J, the junction kept 4 bases outside the gene matches. The CDR3 is 15 residues long.

This chain links TRBV15 with TRBJ2-5; 9 positions match TRBD1. The junction had 7 bases not matched to a gene; V was cut back by 3 bases and J by 5 bases. Germline V gives CDR1 LNHNV, CDR2 YYDKDF (reference sequence). The CDR3 is made up of 15 amino acids. The CDR3 DNA reads as TGTGCCACCAGCAGTAGGGGGACAGGGCCGGAGACCCAGTACTTC. Translated, it gives CATSSRGTGPETQYF.

V usage is TRBV7-2 and J usage is TRBJ2-7; D perhaps matches TRBD2 (5 bases). The germline V gene encodes CDR1 SGHTA and CDR2 FQGNSA. This CDR3 has 15 residues. V shed 4 bases and J shed 6 bases, with 19 bases lying between them. The CDR3 nucleotides are TGTGCCAGCAGCTATACCTTTGGACCCGCGGGCGAGCAGTACTTC. Its protein product is CASSYTFGPAGEQYF.

The chain recombines TRBV6-5 with TRBJ2-2, with D unresolved. CDR1 MNHEY and CDR2 SVGAGI come from the germline V gene. The V end was cut by 4 bases, the J end by 4 bases, with 4 bases between. CDR3 length: 12 amino acids. The CDR3 is CASSSGTGELFF. The DNA for the CDR3 is TGTGCCAGCAGTTCCGGCACCGGGGAGCTGTTTTTT.

J is TRBJ1-5 and V is TRBV7-2; D remains unclear. Germline loops: CDR1 SGHTA, CDR2 FQGNSA. The CDR3 is made up of 12 amino acids. V was pared by 1 base and J by 7 bases, with 5 bases between. The DNA for the CDR3 is TGTGCCAGCAGCTTAGTTCGCCAGCCCCAGCATTTT. Residues: CASSLVRQPQHF.

J is TRBJ2-3 and V is TRBV7-9; 8 bases fit TRBD2. After removal of 10 bases from V and 1 base from J, the junction contained 4 bases not matched to a gene. The CDR3 has 13 residues. CDR1 is SEHNR and CDR2 is FQNEAQ in the germline V gene (reference sequence). The DNA for the CDR3 is TGTGCCACCCAGACTAGCGGCACAGATACGCAGTATTTT. Its translation is CATQTSGTDTQYF.

In the case of this clone: The sample contains more than one DNA sequence encoding this CDR3. The J gene is TRBJ2-7, the V gene TRBV28; D is unresolved. Looked up from germline, CDR1 is MDHEN and CDR2 is SYDVKM. This CDR3 region has 12 residues. V dropped 6 bases and J dropped 4 bases, with 10 bases sitting between them. The CDR3, as DNA: TGTGCCAGCAGGGGGTCCGGTTACGAGCAGTACTTC. As protein: CASRGSGYEQYF.

The CDR3 bases are TGTGCCAGCCTACTTGGGGGGAACCAAGAGACCCAGTACTTC. This codes for CASLLGGNQETQYF. The chain uses TRBV2 and TRBJ2-5; tentatively, D is TRBD2 (6 bases). Trimming removed 8 bases from V and 0 bases from J, with 13 bases in between. The CDR3 length is 14 residues. Germline CDR1 reads SNHLY; CDR2 reads FYNNEI.

The genes are TRBV28 and TRBJ1-2; D is unresolved. This CDR3 spans 15 amino acids. Trimming took 2 bases from V and 4 from J, leaving 14 bases between them. Germline loops: CDR1 MDHEN, CDR2 SYDVKM. CDR3 DNA: TGTGCCAGCAGTTTAACGGCAGCGCTGCCCTATGGCTACACCTTC. Residues: CASSLTAALPYGYTF.

The rearrangement links TRBV7-2 to TRBJ2-7; D gene uncertain. CDR1 and CDR2 from the germline V gene are SGHTA and FQGNSA. The CDR3 totals 11 residues. Trimming removed 5 bases at V and 4 bases at J, with 6 bases between. The CDR3 bases are TGTGCCAGCAGCCCCCGGTACGAGCAGTACTTC. As protein: CASSPRYEQYF.

CDR3 residues: CASTPASGFPYEQYF. CDR3 nucleotides: TGCGCCAGCACCCCGGCTAGCGGGTTTCCCTACGAGCAGTACTTC. This chain joins TRBV5-1 and TRBJ2-7; TRBD2 matches at 8 bases. V shed 6 bases and J 2 bases; nucleotides not matched to a gene: 10. CDR1 is SGHRS and CDR2 is YFSETQ in the germline V gene. The CDR3 contains 15 residues.

The V and J genes are TRBV7-2 and TRBJ2-5; tentatively, D is TRBD2 (5 bases). V was shortened by 1 base and J by 7 bases, with 16 bases between the two germline ends. Per germline, CDR1 SGHTA and CDR2 FQGNSA. This CDR3 spans 15 amino acids. The CDR3 coding sequence is TGTGCCAGCAGCTTAGACCGACTATCCGAGGGGACCCAGTACTTC. It encodes CASSLDRLSEGTQYF.